The 18 T cell receptor beta chains reported below all come from one sample, sequenced in a study of CD8 T cells in Susac syndrome. Reverse transcription used roughly 0.45 to 1 ug RNA and random hexamers. TCRdb itself ran the immunoSEQ multiplex PCR reads through MiXCR, one entry per CDR3 protein. The table shows under 150,000 distinct CDR3 sequences, with 94% occurring only once. The specimen was CD8+ T cells from PBMCs. The receptors were sampled from a human donor in good health.

This chain links TRBV29-1 with TRBJ1-2; D ambiguous. CDR1 and CDR2 from the germline V gene are SQVTM and ANQGSEA. CDR3 length equals 14 residues. The V gene lost 4 bases and the J gene lost 7 bases, with 19 bases spanning the gap. CDR3: CSVGPGYRRFGYTF. The DNA of the CDR3 is TGCAGCGTTGGCCCCGGATATCGGAGGTTTGGCTACACCTTC.

This chain connects TRBV2 to TRBJ2-7; D remains unclear. The CDR3 extends over 13 amino acids. Between the trimmed V and J ends, which lost 0 bases and 6 bases, there was a span of 9 bases. Germline values: CDR1 SNHLY, CDR2 FYNNEI. CDR3 DNA: TGTGCCAGCAGTGAAGCGCTTCCGAGCGAGCAGTACTTC. It is translated as CASSEALPSEQYF. Filled out from reference TRBV2 and TRBJ2-7, the complete variable domain reads EPEVTQTPSHQVTQMGQEVILRCVPISNHLYFYWYRQILGQKVEFLVSFYNNEISEKSEIFDDQFSVERPDGSNFTLKIRSTKLEDSAMYFCASSEALPSEQYFGPGTRLTVT.

The rearrangement links TRBV30 to TRBJ1-1, with D maybe TRBD1 (6 bases). The germline V and J ends were trimmed by 2 bases and 0 bases, with 13 bases remaining between them. The CDR3 covers 15 residues. The germline V gene encodes CDR1 GTSNPN and CDR2 SVGIG (reference sequence). In nucleotides, the CDR3 is TGTGCCTGGAGTTTCGGGGGGGGCCTGAACACTGAAGCTTTCTTT. Translated: CAWSFGGGLNTEAFF.

The J gene is TRBJ1-5, the V gene TRBV27, with D hard to call. This CDR3 is built from 15 residues. V shed 8 bases and J shed 2 bases, with 16 bases lying between them. Germline assignment: CDR1 MNHEY and CDR2 SMNVEV (reference sequence). The CDR3 here is CASRGGPGGNQPQHF. CDR3 coding DNA: TGTGCCAGCCGAGGAGGGCCTGGGGGCAATCAGCCCCAGCATTTT.

The V and J genes are TRBV10-3 and TRBJ2-3; either TRBD1 or TRBD2 may fit D (5 bases each). The CDR3 has 16 residues. Deletions cut 3 bases from V and 1 base from J, with 14 bases between. Germline V gene sequence: CDR1 ENHRY, CDR2 SYGVKD. The CDR3 protein is CAISDRGLDRTDTQYF. The CDR3 nucleotides read TGTGCCATCAGTGACCGGGGCCTAGATCGCACAGATACGCAGTATTTT.

This clonotype was seen a handful of times. The rearrangement joins TRBV3-1 to TRBJ2-1; D remains unclear. Germline values: CDR1 LGHDT, CDR2 YNNKEL (reference sequence). V was trimmed by 3 bases and J by 8 bases, leaving 5 bases between them. This CDR3 region has 11 residues. CDR3 protein: CASSQGYEQFF. The CDR3 DNA sequence: TGTGCCAGCAGCCAGGGATATGAGCAGTTCTTC.

V and J are TRBV28 and TRBJ2-3, with 8 bases fitting TRBD1. J was trimmed by 12 bases and V by 6 bases; bases with no gene match: 8. CDR1 MDHEN and CDR2 SYDVKM come from the germline V gene. CDR3 length equals 12 residues. The CDR3 sequence: CASRQGGGDQYF. The CDR3 nucleotides read TGTGCCAGCAGACAGGGGGGCGGGGATCAGTATTTT.

This chain joins TRBV2 and TRBJ2-3, with 7 bases lining up with TRBD1. The CDR3 has 14 residues. Germline trimming cut 5 bases from V and 3 bases from J; bases unmatched to any gene: 5. Looked up from germline, CDR1 is SNHLY and CDR2 is FYNNEI. The CDR3 nucleotides are TGTGCCAGCAGTACAGGGGCTGGTACAGATACGCAGTATTTT. Translated, it gives CASSTGAGTDTQYF. The full variable domain, in which reference TRBV2 and TRBJ2-3 provide the parts outside the CDR3, is EPEVTQTPSHQVTQMGQEVILRCVPISNHLYFYWYRQILGQKVEFLVSFYNNEISEKSEIFDDQFSVERPDGSNFTLKIRSTKLEDSAMYFCASSTGAGTDTQYFGPGTRLTVL.

The gene calls are TRBV12-3 or TRBV12-4 and TRBJ2-6, with D perhaps TRBD1 (6 bases). V was shortened by 9 bases and J by 9 bases, with 21 bases between the two germline ends. The CDR3 runs 15 residues. The CDR3 reads CASIRGPNLSNVLTF. The CDR3 region has the DNA TGTGCCAGTATCAGGGGACCAAATTTGAGCAACGTCCTGACTTTC.

The rearrangement uses TRBV28 and TRBJ2-7; a possible D gene is TRBD1 (6 bases). CDR1 and CDR2 from the germline V gene are MDHEN and SYDVKM. The CDR3 contains 13 residues. The V and J ends lost 6 bases and 2 bases respectively, with 11 bases between them. The CDR3 DNA reads TGTGCCAGCAGGGGGGACACCACCTACGAGCAGTACTTC. Translating gives CASRGDTTYEQYF. The full variable domain, in which reference TRBV28 and TRBJ2-7 provide the parts outside the CDR3, is DVKVTQSSRYLVKRTGEKVFLECVQDMDHENMFWYRQDPGLGLRLIYFSYDVKMKEKGDIPEGYSVSREKKERFSLILESASTNQTSMYLCASRGDTTYEQYFGPGTRLTVT.

The chain has TRBV5-1 and TRBJ1-5; no clear D. From germline, CDR1 is SGHRS and CDR2 YFSETQ. The CDR3 runs 14 residues. The germline V and J ends were trimmed by 1 base and 5 bases, with 10 bases remaining between them. CDR3 sequence reads: CASSLRGLDQPQHF. The CDR3 nucleotides are TGCGCCAGCAGCTTGAGAGGATTAGATCAGCCCCAGCATTTT.

The chain links TRBV20-1 to TRBJ2-1; 15 positions agree with TRBD2. This CDR3 is 18 amino acids long. Per the germline V gene, CDR1 is DFQATT and CDR2 is SNEGSKA (reference sequence). Unmatched junction bases numbered 10, after V lost 1 base and J lost 6 bases. The CDR3 nucleotides read TGCAGTGCTAGAGGGGGGGGACTAGCGGGAGGTCTGTGCAATGAGCAGTTCTTC. It translates to CSARGGGLAGGLCNEQFF.

The rearrangement links TRBV7-8 to TRBJ2-4; TRBD2 matches at 8 bases. Germline loops: CDR1 SGHVS, CDR2 FQNEAQ. The CDR3 sequence is 15 residues long. Unmatched junction bases numbered 9, after V lost 5 bases and J lost 6 bases. The CDR3 DNA sequence: TGTGCCAGCAGCGGCAAAGCGGGAGAGAGAAACATTCAGTACTTC. It codes for CASSGKAGERNIQYF.

This rearrangement joins TRBV30 to TRBJ1-1, with unresolved D. Per germline, CDR1 GTSNPN and CDR2 SVGIG (reference sequence). The CDR3 is 12 residues long. Trimming took 3 bases from V and 2 from J, leaving 7 bases between them. Here the CDR3 DNA reads TGTGCCTGGAGCCTCACTAACACTGAAGCTTTCTTT. Encoded protein: CAWSLTNTEAFF.

The gene calls are TRBV12-3 or TRBV12-4 and TRBJ2-7; 10 positions agree with TRBD2. V was clipped by 5 bases and J by 1 base; unmatched bases: 5. The CDR3 is 15 amino acids. CDR3: CASSTWTSGSYEQYF. The CDR3, as DNA: TGTGCCAGCAGTACCTGGACTAGCGGTTCCTACGAGCAGTACTTC.

J is TRBJ2-1 and V is TRBV20-1, with D uncertain. V was shortened by 5 bases and J by 4 bases, with 9 bases between the two germline ends. The length of the CDR3 is 12 residues. Looked up from germline, CDR1 is DFQATT and CDR2 is SNEGSKA (reference sequence). CDR3 coding DNA: TGCAGTGCTCTCAACAGATACAATGAGCAGTTCTTC. The encoded protein is CSALNRYNEQFF.

The rearrangement joins TRBV6-2 or TRBV6-3 to TRBJ2-7; the D gene is possibly TRBD2 (6 bases). The ends were cut back, 2 bases at V and 2 bases at J, with 10 bases in the middle. CDR3 size: 14 residues. In germline, CDR1 is MNHEY, CDR2 SVGEGT. The CDR3 DNA sequence: TGTGCCAGCAGTTACGGGACTGAAACCTACGAGCAGTACTTC. Its translation is CASSYGTETYEQYF.

The chain couples TRBV27 to TRBJ2-1; D possibly corresponds to TRBD2 (6 bases). This CDR3 is built from 15 residues. Germline V gives CDR1 MNHEY, CDR2 SMNVEV (reference sequence). The V and J ends lost 2 bases and 5 bases respectively, with 13 bases between them. DNA for the CDR3: TGTGCCAGCAGTTTAGTAGCGGCGAAAAACAATGAGCAGTTCTTC. This encodes CASSLVAAKNNEQFF.